A selection of T cell receptor beta chains follows, all from one sample in a study of blood T cell repertoires in COVID-19. The protocol was immunoSEQ multiplex PCR, while the TCRdb copy is restricted to in-frame clones and leaves out a portion. The table lists roughly 70,000 clones, over 70% of them singletons. Sample: peripheral blood. The receptors here all came from a man in his sixties or seventies who had recovered from COVID-19. CDR3s include the opening cysteine and the closing phenylalanine or tryptophan. Each record gives: J gene, D gene, V gene, CDR3 protein. The D gene is left open where the match is weak.

j_gene: TRBJ1-2
d_gene: .
v_gene: TRBV7-9
CDR3aa: CASSSQPKSDRNRYGYTF

j_gene: TRBJ2-3
d_gene: TRBD1
v_gene: TRBV29-1
CDR3aa: CSVVQGAGTDTQYF

j_gene: TRBJ1-2
d_gene: TRBD1
v_gene: TRBV19
CDR3aa: CASSIRLQGEGGYTF

j_gene: TRBJ1-1
d_gene: TRBD1
v_gene: TRBV19
CDR3aa: CASSMGSILSGTGDTEAFF

j_gene: TRBJ2-2
d_gene: .
v_gene: TRBV5-1
CDR3aa: CASNTPNTGELFF

j_gene: TRBJ1-5
d_gene: .
v_gene: TRBV27
CDR3aa: CARRPTGPEGGGQPQHF

j_gene: TRBJ2-1
d_gene: .
v_gene: TRBV15
CDR3aa: CATSREERKDEQFF

j_gene: TRBJ1-5
d_gene: .
v_gene: TRBV6-2/TRBV6-3
CDR3aa: CASSFKRNQPQHF

j_gene: TRBJ1-4
d_gene: .
v_gene: TRBV3-1/TRBV3-2
CDR3aa: CASSHAKQGFNEKLFF

j_gene: TRBJ2-3
d_gene: TRBD2
v_gene: TRBV4-2
CDR3aa: CASSQDLAGGAAQYF

j_gene: TRBJ1-4
d_gene: .
v_gene: TRBV7-9
CDR3aa: CASSFDEIDEKLFF

j_gene: TRBJ2-1
d_gene: .
v_gene: TRBV6-2/TRBV6-3
CDR3aa: CASSFTTVKPYNEQFF

j_gene: TRBJ1-1
d_gene: TRBD1
v_gene: TRBV6-1
CDR3aa: CASSETGANTEAFF

j_gene: TRBJ2-5
d_gene: .
v_gene: TRBV6-5
CDR3aa: CASSPRTTSTETQYF

j_gene: TRBJ1-1
d_gene: .
v_gene: TRBV28
CDR3aa: CASSAQDSEAFF

j_gene: TRBJ1-1
d_gene: TRBD1
v_gene: TRBV11-3
CDR3aa: CASSFTTGGDTEAFF

j_gene: TRBJ1-5
d_gene: .
v_gene: TRBV30
CDR3aa: CAWSVGLQQPQHF

j_gene: TRBJ1-1
d_gene: .
v_gene: TRBV2
CDR3aa: CASSEFQSAFF

j_gene: TRBJ1-3
d_gene: .
v_gene: TRBV4-3
CDR3aa: CASSQDWRGWGSGNTIYF